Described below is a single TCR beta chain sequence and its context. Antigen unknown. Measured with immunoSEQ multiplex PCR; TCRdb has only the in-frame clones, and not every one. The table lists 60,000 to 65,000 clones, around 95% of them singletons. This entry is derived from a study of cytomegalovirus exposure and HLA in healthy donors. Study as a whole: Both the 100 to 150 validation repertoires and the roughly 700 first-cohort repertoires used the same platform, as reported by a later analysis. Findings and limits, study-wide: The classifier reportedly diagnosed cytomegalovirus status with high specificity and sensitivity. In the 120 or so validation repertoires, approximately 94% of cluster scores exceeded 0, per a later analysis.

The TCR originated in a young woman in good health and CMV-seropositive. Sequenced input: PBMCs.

The CDR3 DNA follows: TGTGCCAGTAGTTACACAGGTCCCCTGGGTGAGCAGTTCTTC. Translation gives CASSYTGPLGEQFF. The V gene is TRBV19, the J gene TRBJ2-1, with D perhaps matching TRBD1 (5 bases). The CDR3 is 14 residues long. Germline assignment: CDR1 LNHDA and CDR2 SQIVND (reference sequence). Between the trimmed V and J ends, which lost 5 bases and 9 bases, there was a span of 17 bases.